The rows below give T cell receptor beta chains drawn from one sample of a study of beta chain features in type 1 diabetes. Sequenced by immunoSEQ multiplex PCR; TCRdb stores in-frame clones only, minus some. The sample contains 620,000 or so clones, around 15% of which appear only once. The sample taken for sequencing was naive CD4+ T cells from blood. The origin of the receptors is a man aged 18 to 29 in good health. Both conserved end residues are part of each CDR3. The order of the fields is CDR3 length, clone size, D gene, V gene, J gene, CDR3 protein, CDR3 DNA. A D gene is named only where the DNA matches it firmly. Rows give clone size only sometimes, using once, few, many, or a class for an expanded clone.

cdr3_length: 10; clone_size: few; d_call: NA; v_call: TRBV20-1; j_call: TRBJ1-5; cdr3_aa: CSAGDQPQHF; cdr3_nt: TGCAGTGCTGGAGATCAGCCCCAGCATTTT
cdr3_length: 12; clone_size: NA; d_call: NA; v_call: TRBV9; j_call: TRBJ2-2; cdr3_aa: CASSSPGGELFF; cdr3_nt: TGTGCCAGCAGCTCTCCCGGCGGGGAGCTGTTTTTT
cdr3_length: 16; clone_size: few; d_call: TRBD1; v_call: TRBV4-1; j_call: TRBJ1-2; cdr3_aa: CASSQEGQELNYGYTF; cdr3_nt: TGCGCCAGCAGCCAAGAGGGACAGGAGCTTAACTATGGCTACACCTTC
cdr3_length: 12; clone_size: few; d_call: NA; v_call: TRBV11-1; j_call: TRBJ2-3; cdr3_aa: CASSLEGDTQYF; cdr3_nt: TGTGCCAGCAGCTTAGAGGGGGATACGCAGTATTTT
cdr3_length: 15; clone_size: NA; d_call: NA; v_call: TRBV28; j_call: TRBJ1-1; cdr3_aa: CASSENPGGRTEAFF; cdr3_nt: TGTGCCAGCAGCGAAAACCCGGGAGGTCGCACTGAAGCTTTCTTT
cdr3_length: 15; clone_size: NA; d_call: NA; v_call: TRBV7-2; j_call: TRBJ1-6; cdr3_aa: CASSLGQGRGSPLHF; cdr3_nt: TGTGCCAGCAGCTTAGGGCAGGGTAGAGGTTCACCCCTCCACTTT
cdr3_length: 14; clone_size: few; d_call: NA; v_call: TRBV30; j_call: TRBJ1-5; cdr3_aa: CAWGPGAGNQPQHF; cdr3_nt: TGTGCCTGGGGGCCTGGGGCAGGGAATCAGCCCCAGCATTTT
cdr3_length: 13; clone_size: few; d_call: NA; v_call: TRBV5-8; j_call: TRBJ1-2; cdr3_aa: CASSLVRGYGYTF; cdr3_nt: TGTGCCAGCAGCTTGGTTAGGGGCTATGGCTACACCTTC
cdr3_length: 15; clone_size: NA; d_call: TRBD1; v_call: TRBV4-2; j_call: TRBJ1-6; cdr3_aa: CASSQVERGQATLHF; cdr3_nt: TGTGCCAGCAGCCAAGTAGAAAGGGGACAGGCCACGCTCCACTTT
cdr3_length: 14; clone_size: few; d_call: NA; v_call: TRBV6-5; j_call: TRBJ1-4; cdr3_aa: CASTPRRGSEKLFF; cdr3_nt: TGTGCCAGCACCCCACGTAGGGGAAGCGAAAAACTGTTTTTT
cdr3_length: 12; clone_size: few; d_call: NA; v_call: TRBV7-2; j_call: TRBJ2-3; cdr3_aa: CASSPRTDTQYF; cdr3_nt: TGTGCCAGCAGCCCACGCACAGATACGCAGTATTTT
cdr3_length: 14; clone_size: few; d_call: NA; v_call: TRBV28; j_call: TRBJ2-1; cdr3_aa: CASSSGQVHNEQFF; cdr3_nt: TGTGCCAGCAGCTCGGGACAAGTCCACAATGAGCAGTTCTTC
cdr3_length: 19; clone_size: NA; d_call: TRBD2; v_call: TRBV5-4; j_call: TRBJ2-1; cdr3_aa: CASSTDRLREALSYNEQFF; cdr3_nt: TGTGCCAGCAGCACCGACAGGCTGCGGGAGGCTCTCTCCTACAATGAGCAGTTCTTC
cdr3_length: 14; clone_size: NA; d_call: TRBD1; v_call: TRBV6-5; j_call: TRBJ1-2; cdr3_aa: CASRDRTGSEGYTF; cdr3_nt: TGTGCCAGCAGGGACCGGACAGGCTCTGAAGGCTACACCTTC
cdr3_length: 11; clone_size: NA; d_call: NA; v_call: TRBV5-1; j_call: TRBJ1-1; cdr3_aa: CASSRDREAFF; cdr3_nt: TGCGCCAGCAGCCGAGACAGGGAAGCTTTCTTT
cdr3_length: 15; clone_size: few; d_call: TRBD1; v_call: TRBV4-1; j_call: TRBJ2-5; cdr3_aa: CASSQDDRGQETQYF; cdr3_nt: TGCGCCAGCAGCCAAGACGACAGGGGGCAAGAGACCCAGTACTTC
cdr3_length: 12; clone_size: few; d_call: NA; v_call: TRBV4-2; j_call: TRBJ2-2; cdr3_aa: CAGGRTHGELFF; cdr3_nt: TGTGCGGGGGGGCGTACCCACGGGGAGCTGTTTTTT
cdr3_length: 15; clone_size: few; d_call: NA; v_call: TRBV28; j_call: TRBJ2-1; cdr3_aa: CASLTGTATYNEQFF; cdr3_nt: TGTGCCAGCCTTACCGGGACGGCGACCTACAATGAGCAGTTCTTC
cdr3_length: 14; clone_size: few; d_call: NA; v_call: TRBV10-3; j_call: TRBJ1-5; cdr3_aa: CAISDREGHQPQHF; cdr3_nt: TGTGCCATCAGTGACAGGGAAGGACATCAGCCCCAGCATTTT
cdr3_length: 17; clone_size: NA; d_call: NA; v_call: TRBV7-9; j_call: TRBJ1-4; cdr3_aa: CASSSHQGISTNEKLFF; cdr3_nt: TGTGCCAGCAGCTCTCACCAGGGAATTTCGACTAATGAAAAACTGTTTTTT
cdr3_length: 14; clone_size: many; d_call: NA; v_call: TRBV14; j_call: TRBJ1-4; cdr3_aa: CASSQHGLNGKLFF; cdr3_nt: TGTGCCAGCAGCCAACACGGCCTAAACGGAAAACTGTTTTTT
cdr3_length: 12; clone_size: NA; d_call: TRBD1; v_call: TRBV5-1; j_call: TRBJ2-7; cdr3_aa: CASSPTGAEQYF; cdr3_nt: TGCGCCAGCAGCCCAACAGGGGCCGAGCAGTACTTC
cdr3_length: 19; clone_size: NA; d_call: TRBD2; v_call: TRBV13; j_call: TRBJ2-2; cdr3_aa: CASSLVATLRTRGTGELFF; cdr3_nt: TGTGCCAGCAGCTTAGTAGCCACACTGAGGACTAGGGGCACCGGGGAGCTGTTTTTT
cdr3_length: 14; clone_size: NA; d_call: NA; v_call: TRBV5-1; j_call: TRBJ2-1; cdr3_aa: CASSLAGHPNEQFF; cdr3_nt: TGCGCCAGCAGCTTGGCCGGGCACCCCAATGAGCAGTTCTTC
cdr3_length: 14; clone_size: few; d_call: TRBD1; v_call: TRBV5-4; j_call: TRBJ1-4; cdr3_aa: CASSRDSQNEKLFF; cdr3_nt: TGTGCCAGCAGTCGGGACAGTCAAAATGAAAAACTGTTTTTT
cdr3_length: 15; clone_size: NA; d_call: NA; v_call: TRBV10-3; j_call: TRBJ1-6; cdr3_aa: CAISESGVGSSPLHF; cdr3_nt: TGTGCCATCAGTGAGTCGGGAGTGGGTAGTTCACCCCTCCACTTT
cdr3_length: 15; clone_size: NA; d_call: NA; v_call: TRBV9; j_call: TRBJ2-7; cdr3_aa: CASSVGRVYAYEQYF; cdr3_nt: TGTGCCAGCAGCGTTGGCAGGGTTTATGCCTACGAGCAGTACTTC
cdr3_length: 13; clone_size: few; d_call: NA; v_call: TRBV28; j_call: TRBJ1-5; cdr3_aa: CGGRGYSNQPQHF; cdr3_nt: TGTGGGGGGAGAGGGTATAGCAATCAGCCCCAGCATTTT
cdr3_length: 13; clone_size: few; d_call: TRBD1; v_call: TRBV29-1; j_call: TRBJ2-2; cdr3_aa: CSVDRGLAGELFF; cdr3_nt: TGCAGCGTCGACAGGGGGCTCGCCGGGGAGCTGTTTTTT
cdr3_length: 14; clone_size: NA; d_call: NA; v_call: TRBV27; j_call: TRBJ2-3; cdr3_aa: CASTPPGRTDTQYF; cdr3_nt: TGTGCCAGCACCCCTCCCGGGCGCACAGATACGCAGTATTTT
cdr3_length: 17; clone_size: few; d_call: TRBD2; v_call: TRBV28; j_call: TRBJ2-7; cdr3_aa: CASSLVAGFDTTYEQYF; cdr3_nt: TGTGCCAGCAGTTTGGTAGCGGGCTTTGATACGACCTACGAGCAGTACTTC
cdr3_length: 12; clone_size: NA; d_call: NA; v_call: TRBV28; j_call: TRBJ2-3; cdr3_aa: CASSTPTDTQYF; cdr3_nt: TGTGCCAGCAGTACCCCCACAGATACGCAGTATTTT
cdr3_length: 13; clone_size: NA; d_call: TRBD1; v_call: TRBV2; j_call: TRBJ2-2; cdr3_aa: CASSRQGSGELFF; cdr3_nt: TGTGCCAGCAGCCGACAGGGTTCCGGGGAGCTGTTTTTT
cdr3_length: 15; clone_size: NA; d_call: NA; v_call: TRBV4-2; j_call: TRBJ2-7; cdr3_aa: CASSQASGESLRQYF; cdr3_nt: TGTGCCAGCAGCCAAGCGTCGGGGGAAAGTCTGAGGCAGTACTTC
cdr3_length: 13; clone_size: NA; d_call: NA; v_call: TRBV30; j_call: TRBJ1-5; cdr3_aa: CAWSVVGNQPQHF; cdr3_nt: TGTGCCTGGAGTGTAGTTGGCAATCAGCCCCAGCATTTT
cdr3_length: 14; clone_size: NA; d_call: TRBD1; v_call: TRBV10-3; j_call: TRBJ2-3; cdr3_aa: CAISLGQGSDTQYF; cdr3_nt: TGTGCCATCAGTTTGGGACAGGGGTCAGATACGCAGTATTTT
cdr3_length: 15; clone_size: few; d_call: NA; v_call: TRBV7-6; j_call: TRBJ1-5; cdr3_aa: CASTTPPGWYQPQHF; cdr3_nt: TGTGCCAGCACCACTCCCCCAGGGTGGTACCAGCCCCAGCATTTT
cdr3_length: 12; clone_size: NA; d_call: NA; v_call: TRBV28; j_call: TRBJ2-7; cdr3_aa: CASSSVVHEQYF; cdr3_nt: TGTGCCAGCAGCTCGGTCGTCCACGAGCAGTACTTC
cdr3_length: 14; clone_size: NA; d_call: NA; v_call: TRBV10-3; j_call: TRBJ2-3; cdr3_aa: CAISRTDGTDTQYF; cdr3_nt: TGTGCCATCAGTCGCACCGACGGGACAGATACGCAGTATTTT
cdr3_length: 14; clone_size: NA; d_call: NA; v_call: TRBV5-5; j_call: TRBJ2-5; cdr3_aa: CASSRGPQQETQYF; cdr3_nt: TGTGCCAGCAGCCGCGGACCGCAGCAAGAGACCCAGTACTTC
cdr3_length: 17; clone_size: few; d_call: TRBD2; v_call: TRBV9; j_call: TRBJ2-7; cdr3_aa: CASSVGATSGREYEQYF; cdr3_nt: TGTGCCAGCAGCGTGGGGGCTACTAGCGGGAGGGAGTACGAGCAGTACTTC
cdr3_length: 14; clone_size: NA; d_call: NA; v_call: TRBV30; j_call: TRBJ1-2; cdr3_aa: CAWLLSRANYGYTF; cdr3_nt: TGTGCCTGGCTGCTGTCCAGAGCTAACTATGGCTACACCTTC
cdr3_length: 16; clone_size: NA; d_call: NA; v_call: TRBV7-3; j_call: TRBJ2-4; cdr3_aa: CASSSIDRSAKNIQYF; cdr3_nt: TGTGCCAGCAGCTCCATCGACAGGTCAGCCAAAAACATTCAGTACTTC
cdr3_length: 16; clone_size: few; d_call: NA; v_call: TRBV7-2; j_call: TRBJ2-7; cdr3_aa: CASSLEGGLPPYEQYF; cdr3_nt: TGTGCCAGCAGCTTAGAAGGAGGACTCCCGCCCTACGAGCAGTACTTC
cdr3_length: 17; clone_size: few; d_call: NA; v_call: TRBV15; j_call: TRBJ1-2; cdr3_aa: CATSRGGGRLQGYGYTF; cdr3_nt: TGTGCCACCAGCAGAGGGGGAGGGAGGCTTCAAGGCTATGGCTACACCTTC
cdr3_length: 14; clone_size: NA; d_call: TRBD1; v_call: TRBV5-1; j_call: TRBJ1-1; cdr3_aa: CASSLTGVNTEAFF; cdr3_nt: TGCGCCAGCAGCTTAACAGGGGTGAACACTGAAGCTTTCTTT
cdr3_length: 14; clone_size: NA; d_call: NA; v_call: TRBV6-5; j_call: TRBJ1-1; cdr3_aa: CASSSLHPNTEAFF; cdr3_nt: TGTGCCAGCAGTAGCCTACACCCGAACACTGAAGCTTTCTTT
cdr3_length: 15; clone_size: few; d_call: NA; v_call: TRBV7-3; j_call: TRBJ1-1; cdr3_aa: CASSLTSGVETEAFF; cdr3_nt: TGTGCCAGCAGCTTAACGTCAGGGGTAGAAACTGAAGCTTTCTTT
cdr3_length: 14; clone_size: NA; d_call: NA; v_call: TRBV6-6; j_call: TRBJ2-5; cdr3_aa: CASRLWGSKETQYF; cdr3_nt: TGTGCCAGCAGACTTTGGGGGTCTAAAGAGACCCAGTACTTC
cdr3_length: 16; clone_size: few; d_call: NA; v_call: TRBV7-2; j_call: TRBJ2-3; cdr3_aa: CASSLGWRGPRDTQYF; cdr3_nt: TGTGCCAGCAGCTTAGGATGGCGGGGGCCAAGGGATACGCAGTATTTT
cdr3_length: 15; clone_size: NA; d_call: NA; v_call: TRBV28; j_call: TRBJ1-2; cdr3_aa: CASIGGLITLYGYTF; cdr3_nt: TGTGCCAGCATAGGGGGGCTCATAACGCTCTATGGCTACACCTTC
cdr3_length: 15; clone_size: NA; d_call: NA; v_call: TRBV4-1; j_call: TRBJ2-1; cdr3_aa: CASSPVGGLYNEQFF; cdr3_nt: TGCGCCAGCAGCCCAGTGGGCGGACTGTACAATGAGCAGTTCTTC
cdr3_length: 15; clone_size: NA; d_call: TRBD1; v_call: TRBV6-6; j_call: TRBJ2-7; cdr3_aa: CASTEMGQSSYEQYF; cdr3_nt: TGTGCCAGCACTGAAATGGGACAGAGCTCCTACGAGCAGTACTTC
cdr3_length: 15; clone_size: NA; d_call: TRBD2; v_call: TRBV9; j_call: TRBJ2-1; cdr3_aa: CASSSTSGGYNEQFF; cdr3_nt: TGTGCCAGCAGCTCGACTAGCGGGGGGTACAATGAGCAGTTCTTC
cdr3_length: 12; clone_size: few; d_call: NA; v_call: TRBV10-3; j_call: TRBJ2-3; cdr3_aa: CATQGNTDTQYF; cdr3_nt: TGTGCCACCCAAGGGAACACAGATACGCAGTATTTT